This T cell receptor beta chain was found in a study of blood T cell repertoires in COVID-19. Data came from immunoSEQ multiplex PCR; TCRdb stores just in-frame clones and leaves some out. Here the sample spans roughly 430,000 clones, more than 70% being singletons. This clone was seen just once. CDR3 length: 14 amino acids. V lost 2 bases to trimming and J lost 0 bases, with 2 bases between them. Germline-derived CDR1 and CDR2 are MNHNS and SASEGT. The source material was PBMCs or T cells enriched from blood (not recorded which). The receptor was derived from a young woman who had been exposed to COVID-19. The J gene is TRBJ2-6, the V gene TRBV6-1, with D unclear. CDR3 region: CASSERSGANVLTF. In DNA form, the CDR3 reads TGTGCCAGCAGTGAACGCTCTGGGGCCAACGTCCTGACTTTC.